This T cell receptor (beta chain) originates from a study of cytomegalovirus exposure and HLA in healthy donors. Findings and limits, study-wide: There were several of the most significant clusters that appeared linked to common viral pathogens in a later analysis. Judged likely to be a sequencing artifact was a cluster of highly shared sequence variants.

Researchers ran the PCR with 60 Vbeta and 13 Jbeta primers. The assay was immunoSEQ multiplex PCR, and TCRdb's table has in-frame clones only and misses some. The sample has about 140,000 clones, over 75% seen once. Concerning this clone itself: Its target is not known.

CDR1 and CDR2 from the germline V gene are SGHVS and FQNEAQ. The junction had 9 bases not matched to a gene; V was cut back by 4 bases and J by 2 bases. This CDR3 is 17 amino acids long. This sequence joins TRBV7-8 and TRBJ2-5; TRBD2 matches at 11 bases. The sample comprised PBMCs. The TCR sequence derives from a middle-aged man in good health and CMV-seronegative. CDR3 in amino acids: CASSSTSGRLPQETQYF. The DNA for the CDR3 is TGTGCCAGCAGCTCTACTAGCGGGAGATTGCCGCAAGAGACCCAGTACTTC.